The T cell receptor (beta chain) under discussion was sequenced for a study of CD8 T cells in Susac syndrome. Study-wide results and limits: The authors found around 17 Susac-specific public clones in total CD8+ repertoires and roughly 5 in CD8+ TEMRA repertoires.

Looked up from germline, CDR1 is LGHNA and CDR2 is YNFKEQ. Trimming removed 0 bases at V and 4 bases at J, with 9 bases between. The CDR3 totals 14 residues. RNA totalling roughly 0.5 to 1 ug underwent reverse transcription with random hexamers. An immunoSEQ multiplex PCR generated amplified TCR beta CDR3 products spanning 54 Vbeta and 13 Jbeta. TCRdb processed the immunoSEQ multiplex PCR reads anew with MiXCR; each CDR3 protein has one entry. The sample yields some 130,000 distinct CDR3 sequences, 95% seen once. As regards this clonotype: Its cognate antigen is unknown.

Material: CD8+ T cells from PBMCs. J is TRBJ1-1 and V is TRBV4-2; D gene ambiguous. The receptor was derived from a human donor with Susac syndrome. The CDR3 region is CASSQEPSGTEAFF. The CDR3 coding sequence is TGTGCCAGCAGCCAAGAACCCTCTGGCACTGAAGCTTTCTTT.